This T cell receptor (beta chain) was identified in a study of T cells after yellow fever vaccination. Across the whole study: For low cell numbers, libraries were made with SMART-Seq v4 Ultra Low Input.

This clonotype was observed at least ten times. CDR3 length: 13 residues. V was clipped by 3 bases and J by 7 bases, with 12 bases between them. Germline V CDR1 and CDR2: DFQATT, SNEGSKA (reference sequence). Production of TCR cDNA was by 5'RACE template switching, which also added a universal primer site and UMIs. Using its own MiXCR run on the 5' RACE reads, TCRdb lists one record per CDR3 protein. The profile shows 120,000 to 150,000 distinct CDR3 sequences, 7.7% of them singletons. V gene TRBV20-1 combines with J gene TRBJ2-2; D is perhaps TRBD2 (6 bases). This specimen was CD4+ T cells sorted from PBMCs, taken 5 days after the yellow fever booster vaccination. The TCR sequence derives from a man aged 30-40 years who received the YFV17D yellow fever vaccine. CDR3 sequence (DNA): TGCAGTGCTAGTTTGCGGGACGGCGGGGAGCTGTTTTTT. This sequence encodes CSASLRDGGELFF.